The entry that follows covers one TCR beta chain sequence. In germline, CDR1 is SQVTM, CDR2 ANQGSEA. Trimming stripped 4 bases from V and 6 bases from J, with 12 bases between. CDR3 length equals 13 residues. Profiling relied on immunoSEQ multiplex PCR, and the TCRdb table lists in-frame clones only, not all of them. Among approximately 300,000 clones, more than 75% were seen once, and the ten largest hold roughly 5.2%. This entry comes from a study of blood T cell repertoires in COVID-19. Study at large: Acute and convalescent COVID-19 samples came from the United States, Italy and Spain.

Residents of 24 US areas, aged about 18 to 89 years, made up the participants. Participants' reported clinical history set cohort assignment. In Cohort 3, a recovered donor had either two negative PCRs, clearance, or symptom resolution. The source of this sequence is a woman in her 30s who had recovered from COVID-19. The chain employs TRBV29-1 and TRBJ1-4; tentatively, D is TRBD1 (5 bases). Sequencing input: PBMCs or T cells enriched from blood (not recorded which). This chain's CDR3 is CSVVGQGYEKLFF. The CDR3 coding sequence is TGCAGCGTTGTAGGGCAGGGCTATGAAAAACTGTTTTTT.